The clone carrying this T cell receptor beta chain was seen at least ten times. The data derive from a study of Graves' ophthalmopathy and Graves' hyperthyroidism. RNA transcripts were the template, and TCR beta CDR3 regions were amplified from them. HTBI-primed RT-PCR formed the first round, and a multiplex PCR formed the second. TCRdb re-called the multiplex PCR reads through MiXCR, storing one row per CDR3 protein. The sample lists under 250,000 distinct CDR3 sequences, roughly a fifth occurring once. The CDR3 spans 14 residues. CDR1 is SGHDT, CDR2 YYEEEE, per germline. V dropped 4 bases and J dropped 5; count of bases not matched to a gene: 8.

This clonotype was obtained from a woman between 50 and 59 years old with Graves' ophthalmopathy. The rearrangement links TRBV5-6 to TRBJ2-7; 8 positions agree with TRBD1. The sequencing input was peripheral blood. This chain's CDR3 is CASSRQGFNNEQYF. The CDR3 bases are TGTGCCAGCAGCCGACAGGGGTTTAATAACGAGCAGTACTTC.